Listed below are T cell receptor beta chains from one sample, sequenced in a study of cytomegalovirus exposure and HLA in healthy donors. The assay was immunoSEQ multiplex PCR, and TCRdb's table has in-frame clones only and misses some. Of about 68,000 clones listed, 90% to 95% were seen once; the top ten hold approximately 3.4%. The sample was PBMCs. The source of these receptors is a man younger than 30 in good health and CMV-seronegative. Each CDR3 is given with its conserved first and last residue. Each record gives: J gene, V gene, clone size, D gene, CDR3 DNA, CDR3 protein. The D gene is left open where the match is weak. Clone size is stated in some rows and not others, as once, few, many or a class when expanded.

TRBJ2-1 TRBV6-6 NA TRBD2 TGTGCCAGCAGTTCCCGGGAGGCCTACAATGAGCAGTTCTTC CASSSREAYNEQFF
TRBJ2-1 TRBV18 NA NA TGTGCCAGCTCCTGGGGACTCCTAGATGAGCAGTTCTTC CASSWGLLDEQFF
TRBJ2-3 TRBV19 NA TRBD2 TGTGCCAGTAGAACTAGCGGGAGGGCTCAGGGAGATACGCAGTATTTT CASRTSGRAQGDTQYF
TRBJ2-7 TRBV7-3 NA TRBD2 TGTGCCAGCAGCCAGGGAGGGACTAGCCTCTCGGCCTACGAGCAGTACTTC CASSQGGTSLSAYEQYF
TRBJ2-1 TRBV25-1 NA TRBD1 TGTGCCACTCCGGGACAGGGGGTAGCGGGAACCGGGAATGAGCAGTTCTTC CATPGQGVAGTGNEQFF
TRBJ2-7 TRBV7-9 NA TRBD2 TGTGCCAGCAGCTTAGACGGACTAGCGCCTTACGAGCAGTACTTC CASSLDGLAPYEQYF
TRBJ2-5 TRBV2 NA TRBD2 TGTGCCAGCAGCGGGAGGTGGATGGAGACCCAGTACTTC CASSGRWMETQYF
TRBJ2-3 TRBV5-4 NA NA TGTGCCAGCAGCCTGGTCCGGACAGACACAGATACGCAGTATTTT CASSLVRTDTDTQYF
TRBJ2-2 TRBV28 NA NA TGTGCCAGCAGAGACGGGGTGGGCGGGGAGCTGTTTTTT CASRDGVGGELFF
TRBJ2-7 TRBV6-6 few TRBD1 TGTGCCAGCAGACCCGACAGGGCCGAGCAGTACTTC CASRPDRAEQYF
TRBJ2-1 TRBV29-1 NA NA TGCAGCGTTCAAGGGGGGCCACAAACATACAATGAGCAGTTCTTC CSVQGGPQTYNEQFF
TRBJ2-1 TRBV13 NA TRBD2 TGTGCCTCCAATCGGGCGGGGACTAGCCTCGCCGAGCAGTTCTTC CASNRAGTSLAEQFF
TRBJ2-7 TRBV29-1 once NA TGCAGCGTTTACGGGGATAGCTCCTACGAGCAGTACTTC CSVYGDSSYEQYF
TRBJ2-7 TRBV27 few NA TGTGCCAGCAGTACTGCCTATGGCGAGCAGTACTTC CASSTAYGEQYF
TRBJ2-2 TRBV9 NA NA TGTGCCAGCAGCCAGGGGCTAGCGGACACCGGGGAGCTGTTTTTT CASSQGLADTGELFF
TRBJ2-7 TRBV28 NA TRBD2 TGTGTGGCGTCGCGGGAGGGCTACGAGCAGTACTTC CVASREGYEQYF
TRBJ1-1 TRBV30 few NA TGTGCCTGGAGCAACAGGGCCCTCCCTGAAGCTTTCTTT CAWSNRALPEAFF
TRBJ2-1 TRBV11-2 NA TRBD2 TGTGCCAGCAGCTTCAACGGACTAGCGCTAGTTAAGAATGAGCAGTTCTTC CASSFNGLALVKNEQFF
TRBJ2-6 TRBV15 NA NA TGTGCCACCAGCAGAGGCGGGACTGGGGCCAACGTCCTGACTTTC CATSRGGTGANVLTF
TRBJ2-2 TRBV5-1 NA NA TGCGCCAGCAGCTTGGGTGTAAACACCGGGGAGCTGTTTTTT CASSLGVNTGELFF
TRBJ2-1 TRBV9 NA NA TGTGCCAGCAGCGTAGTAGAGGGAGCCTACAATGAGCAGTTCTTC CASSVVEGAYNEQFF
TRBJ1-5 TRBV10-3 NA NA TGTGCCATCAGTGAGTCGCGGGACGGAATTAATCAGCCCCAGCATTTT CAISESRDGINQPQHF
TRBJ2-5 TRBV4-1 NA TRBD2 TGCGCCAGCAGCCCCGAAGGACTAGTCGGAGAGACCCAGTACTTC CASSPEGLVGETQYF
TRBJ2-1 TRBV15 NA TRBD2 TGTGCCACCATTGGGACTAGCAGCCACAATGAGCAGTTCTTC CATIGTSSHNEQFF
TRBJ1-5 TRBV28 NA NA TGTGCCAGCAGTTTATCCCGCAGGGTGAGCAATCAGCCCCAGCATTTT CASSLSRRVSNQPQHF
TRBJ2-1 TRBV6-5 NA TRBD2 TGTGCCAGCAGTTCCGGGACTAGCGGGAGTAATGAGCAGTTCTTC CASSSGTSGSNEQFF
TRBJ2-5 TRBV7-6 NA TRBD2 TGTGCCAGCGGCTTGGGACTAGCGGGAGTAGGCGTAGAGACCCAGTACTTC CASGLGLAGVGVETQYF
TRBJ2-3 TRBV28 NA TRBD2 TGTGCCAGCAGTTTAAGCCCGGCTAGCGGGCTCACAGATACGCAGTATTTT CASSLSPASGLTDTQYF
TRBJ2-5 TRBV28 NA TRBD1 TGTGCCAGCAGTACACTCACAGGGGGCGCGGAGACCCAGTACTTC CASSTLTGGAETQYF
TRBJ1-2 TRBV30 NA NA TGTGCCTGGAGTGCGGGGTTCCCTTACTATGGCTACACCTTC CAWSAGFPYYGYTF
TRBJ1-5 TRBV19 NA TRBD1 TGTGCCAGTAGCTATAGGGACAGAACCTATAATCAGCCCCAGCATTTT CASSYRDRTYNQPQHF